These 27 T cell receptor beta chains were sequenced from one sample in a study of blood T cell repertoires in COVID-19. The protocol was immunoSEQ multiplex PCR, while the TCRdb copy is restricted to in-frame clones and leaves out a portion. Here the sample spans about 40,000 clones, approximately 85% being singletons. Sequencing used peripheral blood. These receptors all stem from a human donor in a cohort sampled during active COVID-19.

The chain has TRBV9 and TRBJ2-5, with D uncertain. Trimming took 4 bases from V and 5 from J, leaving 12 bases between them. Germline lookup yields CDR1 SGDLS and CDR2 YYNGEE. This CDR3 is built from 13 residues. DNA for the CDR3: TGTGCCAGCAGCCCAACTACGAGCGAGACCCAGTACTTC. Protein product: CASSPTTSETQYF.

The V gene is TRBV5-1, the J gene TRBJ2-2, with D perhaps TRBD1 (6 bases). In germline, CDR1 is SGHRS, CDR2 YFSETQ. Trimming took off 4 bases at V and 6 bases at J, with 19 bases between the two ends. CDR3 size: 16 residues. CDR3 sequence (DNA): TGCGCCAGCAGCGAAACCACCAGGGGAGATTCCGGGGAGCTGTTTTTT. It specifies CASSETTRGDSGELFF.

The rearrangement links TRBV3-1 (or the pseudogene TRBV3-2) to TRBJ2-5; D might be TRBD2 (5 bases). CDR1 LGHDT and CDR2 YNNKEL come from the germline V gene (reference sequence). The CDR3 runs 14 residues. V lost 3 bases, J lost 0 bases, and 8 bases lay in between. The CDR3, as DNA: TGTGCCAGCAGCCAGGGGAGACACCAAGAGACCCAGTACTTC. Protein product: CASSQGRHQETQYF.

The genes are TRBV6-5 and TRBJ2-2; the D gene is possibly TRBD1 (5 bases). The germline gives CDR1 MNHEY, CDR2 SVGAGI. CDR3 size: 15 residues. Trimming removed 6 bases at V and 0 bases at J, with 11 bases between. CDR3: CASSPRQTNTGELFF. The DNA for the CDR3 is TGTGCCAGCAGCCCCAGACAGACGAACACCGGGGAGCTGTTTTTT.

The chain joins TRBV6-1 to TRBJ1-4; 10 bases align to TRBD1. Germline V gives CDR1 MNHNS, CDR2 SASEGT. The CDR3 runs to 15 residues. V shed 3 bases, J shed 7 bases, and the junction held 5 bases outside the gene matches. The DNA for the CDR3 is TGTGCCAGCAGTGACGGACAGGGGGGAGGTGAAAAACTGTTTTTT. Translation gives CASSDGQGGGEKLFF.

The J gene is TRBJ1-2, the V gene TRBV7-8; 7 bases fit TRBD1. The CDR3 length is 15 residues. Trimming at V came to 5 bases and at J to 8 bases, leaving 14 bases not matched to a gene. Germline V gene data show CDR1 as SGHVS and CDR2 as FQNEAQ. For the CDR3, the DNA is TGTGCCAGCAGCGTCTCCGGGACAGCTTTAGTGGGCTACACCTTC. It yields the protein CASSVSGTALVGYTF.

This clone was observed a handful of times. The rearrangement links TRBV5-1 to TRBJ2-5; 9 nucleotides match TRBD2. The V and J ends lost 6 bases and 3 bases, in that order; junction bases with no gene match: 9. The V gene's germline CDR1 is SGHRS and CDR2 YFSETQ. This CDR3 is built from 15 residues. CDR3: CASMFIAGAKETQYF. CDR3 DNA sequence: TGCGCCAGCATGTTTATAGCGGGGGCCAAAGAGACCCAGTACTTC.

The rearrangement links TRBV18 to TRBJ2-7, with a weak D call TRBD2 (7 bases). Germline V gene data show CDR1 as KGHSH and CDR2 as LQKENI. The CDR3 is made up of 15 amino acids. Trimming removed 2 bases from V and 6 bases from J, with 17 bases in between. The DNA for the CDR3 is TGTGCCAGCTCACCAACGGGGGGCGCGGCGTCCGAGCAGTACTTC. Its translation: CASSPTGGAASEQYF. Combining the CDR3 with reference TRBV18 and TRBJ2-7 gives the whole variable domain NAGVMQNPRHLVRRRGQEARLRCSPMKGHSHVYWYRQLPEEGLKFMVYLQKENIIDESGMPKERFSAEFPKEGPSILRIQQVVRGDSAAYFCASSPTGGAASEQYFGPGTRLTVT.

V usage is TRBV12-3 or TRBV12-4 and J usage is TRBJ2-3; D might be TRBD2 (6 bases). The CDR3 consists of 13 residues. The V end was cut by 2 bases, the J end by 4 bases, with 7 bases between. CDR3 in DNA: TGTGCCAGCAGTTTAAGGAGGGCAGATACGCAGTATTTT. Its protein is CASSLRRADTQYF.

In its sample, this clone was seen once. The DNA of the CDR3 is TGTGCCAGTAGTATTAGAGGGGGAGATACGCAGTATTTT. It specifies CASSIRGGDTQYF. This sequence joins TRBV19 and TRBJ2-3; D possibly corresponds to TRBD1 (6 bases). Germline loops: CDR1 LNHDA, CDR2 SQIVND (reference sequence). V was clipped by 3 bases and J by 5 bases, with 9 bases between them. CDR3 length equals 13 residues.

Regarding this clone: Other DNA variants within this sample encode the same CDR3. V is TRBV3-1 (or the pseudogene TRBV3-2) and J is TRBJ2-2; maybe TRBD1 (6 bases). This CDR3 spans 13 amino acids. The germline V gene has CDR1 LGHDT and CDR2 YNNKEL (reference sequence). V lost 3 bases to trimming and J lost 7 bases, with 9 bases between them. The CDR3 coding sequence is TGTGCCAGCAGCCAGGACAGAGGCGGGGAGCTGTTTTTT. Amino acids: CASSQDRGGELFF.

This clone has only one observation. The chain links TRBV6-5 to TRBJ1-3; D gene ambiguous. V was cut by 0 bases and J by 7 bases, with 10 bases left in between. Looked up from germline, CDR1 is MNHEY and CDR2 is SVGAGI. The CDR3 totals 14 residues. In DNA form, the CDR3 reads TGTGCCAGCAGTTACTCGTTCAGGTCTAACACCATATATTTT. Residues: CASSYSFRSNTIYF.

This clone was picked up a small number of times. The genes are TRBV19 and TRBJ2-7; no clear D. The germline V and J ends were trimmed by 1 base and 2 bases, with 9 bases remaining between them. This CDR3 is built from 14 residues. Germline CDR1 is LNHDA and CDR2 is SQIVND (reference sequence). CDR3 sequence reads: CASSIGPGTYEQYF. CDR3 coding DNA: TGTGCCAGTAGTATAGGCCCAGGAACCTACGAGCAGTACTTC.

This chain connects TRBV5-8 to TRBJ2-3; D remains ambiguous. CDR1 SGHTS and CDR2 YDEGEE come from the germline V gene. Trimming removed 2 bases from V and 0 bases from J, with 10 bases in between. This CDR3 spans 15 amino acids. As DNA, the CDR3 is TGTGCCAGCAGCTTCGTGGAGACTAGCACAGATACGCAGTATTTT. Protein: CASSFVETSTDTQYF.

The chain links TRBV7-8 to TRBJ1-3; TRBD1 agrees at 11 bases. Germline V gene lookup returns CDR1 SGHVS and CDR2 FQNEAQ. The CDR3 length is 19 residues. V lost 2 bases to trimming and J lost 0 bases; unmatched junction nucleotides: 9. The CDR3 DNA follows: TGTGCCAGCAGCTTACATGGACAGGGGGCTCCCCGCTCTGGAAACACCATATATTTT. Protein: CASSLHGQGAPRSGNTIYF. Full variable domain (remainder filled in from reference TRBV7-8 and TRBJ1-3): GAGVSQSPRYKVAKRGQDVALRCDPISGHVSLFWYQQALGQGPEFLTYFQNEAQLDKSGLPSDRFFAERPEGSVSTLKIQRTQQEDSAVYLCASSLHGQGAPRSGNTIYFGEGSWLTVV.

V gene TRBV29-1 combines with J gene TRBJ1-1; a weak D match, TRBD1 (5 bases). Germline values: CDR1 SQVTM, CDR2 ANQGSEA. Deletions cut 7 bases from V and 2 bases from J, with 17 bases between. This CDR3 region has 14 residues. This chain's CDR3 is CSAEAQGSNTEAFF. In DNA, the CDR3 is TGCAGCGCCGAAGCTCAGGGTTCTAACACTGAAGCTTTCTTT.

The CDR3, as DNA: TGCAGCGTACCAAGCCCAGGGGCAGCAGATACGCAGTATTTT. As protein: CSVPSPGAADTQYF. The chain couples TRBV29-1 to TRBJ2-3, with D maybe TRBD1 (6 bases). With 6 bases removed from V and 4 bases from J, the gap between germline ends came to 17 bases. CDR1 and CDR2 (germline): SQVTM, ANQGSEA. CDR3 length: 14 residues.

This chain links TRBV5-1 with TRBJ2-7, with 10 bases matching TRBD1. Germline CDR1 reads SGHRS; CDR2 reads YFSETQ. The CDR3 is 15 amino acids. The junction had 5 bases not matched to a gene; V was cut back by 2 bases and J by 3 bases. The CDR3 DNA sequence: TGCGCCAGCAGCTTTCCGACAGGGGGCTACTACGAGCAGTACTTC. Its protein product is CASSFPTGGYYEQYF.

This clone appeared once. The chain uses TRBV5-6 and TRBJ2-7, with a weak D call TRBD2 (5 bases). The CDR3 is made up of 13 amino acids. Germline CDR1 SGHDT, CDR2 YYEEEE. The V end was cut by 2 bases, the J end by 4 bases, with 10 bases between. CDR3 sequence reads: CASSFSDRYEQYF. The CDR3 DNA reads TGTGCCAGCAGCTTTAGCGATCGGTACGAGCAGTACTTC.

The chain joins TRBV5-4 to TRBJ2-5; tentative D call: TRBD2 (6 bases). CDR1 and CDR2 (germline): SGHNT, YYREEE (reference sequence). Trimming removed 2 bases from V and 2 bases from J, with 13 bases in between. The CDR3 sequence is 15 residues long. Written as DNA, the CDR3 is TGTGCCAGCAGCTTCGGTGGCGGGGATCAAGAGACCCAGTACTTC. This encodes CASSFGGGDQETQYF.

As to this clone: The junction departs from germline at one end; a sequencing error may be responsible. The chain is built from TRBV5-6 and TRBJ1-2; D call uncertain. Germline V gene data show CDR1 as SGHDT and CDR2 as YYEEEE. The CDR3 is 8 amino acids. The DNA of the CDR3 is TGTGCCAGCAGATTCGGGAGCTTC. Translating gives CASRFGSF.

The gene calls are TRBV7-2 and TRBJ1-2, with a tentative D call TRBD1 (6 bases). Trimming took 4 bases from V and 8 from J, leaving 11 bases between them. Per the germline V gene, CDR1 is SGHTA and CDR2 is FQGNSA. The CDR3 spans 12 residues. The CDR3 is CASSSTGFGYTF. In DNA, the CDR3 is TGTGCCAGCAGCTCCACAGGGTTCGGCTACACCTTC. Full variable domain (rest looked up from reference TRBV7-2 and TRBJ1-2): GAGVSQSPSNKVTEKGKDVELRCDPISGHTALYWYRQSLGQGLEFLIYFQGNSAPDKSGLPSDRFSAERTGGSVSTLTIQRTQQEDSAVYLCASSSTGFGYTFGSGTRLTVV.

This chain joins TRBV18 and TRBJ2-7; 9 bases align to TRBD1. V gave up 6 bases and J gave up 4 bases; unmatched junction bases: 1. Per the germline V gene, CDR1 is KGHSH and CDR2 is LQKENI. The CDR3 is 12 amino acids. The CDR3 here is CASSGQGYEQYF. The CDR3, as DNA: TGTGCCAGCTCGGGACAGGGATACGAGCAGTACTTC.

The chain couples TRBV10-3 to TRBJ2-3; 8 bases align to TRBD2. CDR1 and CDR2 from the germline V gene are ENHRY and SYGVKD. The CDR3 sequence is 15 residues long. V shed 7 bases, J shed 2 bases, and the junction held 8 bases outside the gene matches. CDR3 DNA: TGTGCCATCACCCAGGGGCGGGGGGCCACAGATACGCAGTATTTT. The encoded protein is CAITQGRGATDTQYF.

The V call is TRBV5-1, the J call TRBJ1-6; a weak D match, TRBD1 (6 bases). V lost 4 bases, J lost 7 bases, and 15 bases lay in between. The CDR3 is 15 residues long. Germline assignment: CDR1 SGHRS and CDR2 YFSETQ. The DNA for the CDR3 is TGCGCCAGCAGCCCGGAAACAGGGAGAAATTCACCCCTCCACTTT. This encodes CASSPETGRNSPLHF.

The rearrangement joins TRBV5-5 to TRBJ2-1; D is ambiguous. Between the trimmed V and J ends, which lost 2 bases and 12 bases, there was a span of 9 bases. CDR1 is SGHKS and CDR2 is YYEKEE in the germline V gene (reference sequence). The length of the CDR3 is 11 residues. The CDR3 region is CASSFGQMQFF. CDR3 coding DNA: TGTGCCAGCAGCTTTGGGCAAATGCAGTTCTTC. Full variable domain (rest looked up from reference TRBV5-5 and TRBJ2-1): DAGVTQSPTHLIKTRGQQVTLRCSPISGHKSVSWYQQVLGQGPQFIFQYYEKEERGRGNFPDRFSARQFPNYSSELNVNALLLGDSALYLCASSFGQMQFFGPGTRLTVL.

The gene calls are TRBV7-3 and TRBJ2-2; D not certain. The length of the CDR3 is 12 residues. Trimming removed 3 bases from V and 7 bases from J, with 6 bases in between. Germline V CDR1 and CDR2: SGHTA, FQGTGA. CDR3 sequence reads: CASSFAYGELFF. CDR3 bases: TGTGCCAGCAGCTTTGCGTACGGGGAGCTGTTTTTT.